Included here is one TCR beta chain sequence, with context. There is no known antigen for this receptor. Base-call qualities are not available, and no considerably larger clone is one nucleotide away. This record belongs to a study of blood T cell repertoires in COVID-19 (dated by TCRdb to the early 2020s). For the wider study: Collaborator samples came from the United States, Italy and Spain and covered acute and convalescent phases of COVID-19. The material from the prospective study consisted of cDNA or gDNA derived from T cells, B-cell-depleted T cells, or PBMCs. Deeply sampled blood TCRbeta repertoires from subjects exposed to, actively infected with, or recovered from COVID-19 were included in the dataset. A freely available public database, intended as a resource for researchers studying the immune response to SARS-CoV-2, is where the repertoires were released. The samples were drawn from two sources: the first 160 participants of the ongoing ImmuneRACE study, and 950 to 1,500 subjects contributed by 6 global collaborators. The sample metadata nearly always contained a de-identified subject ID, COVID-19 status, age in years and sex. HLA class I and class II types, where available, came from metadata supplied by the sample provider rather than from assay-based typing. What the study reported, not specific to this receptor: The quantity of clinical and demographic metadata differed by source and by participant and was supplied without curation.

TCRbeta CDR3 regions were amplified from genomic DNA by means of the immunoSEQ Assay, a bias-controlled multiplex PCR. The paper's data handling went like this. The number of nucleated cells in each sample was estimated from the amplification of reference gene primers within the assay. Sequence reads were collapsed and filtered to measure the absolute abundance of every unique TCRbeta CDR3 rearrangement. For each sample, productive Simpson clonality was calculated as the square root of Simpson's diversity index across productive rearrangements. TCRdb stores this immuneACCESS table with in-frame sequences only. Part of the clones is absent; in the studies checked, under half of the shortfall reflects unresolved V genes, and no reason is known for the rest. The DNA gave D and trimming, while V, J and clone size come from that table. The sample yields about 120,000 clones; 79% were counted once. The ten largest clones take up about 4% of the sample.

Whole blood was collected in K2EDTA tubes by collaborating institutions according to the institutions' own protocols. For TCRbeta analysis, collaborators shipped samples in one of three forms: frozen whole blood, isolated PBMCs, or DNA extracted from either of those sample types. Deletion took 4 bases off V and 4 bases off J, with a span of 10 bases between the germline ends. The CDR3 has 13 amino acids, counting the end cysteine and phenylalanine. Only CDR3 DNA is held: 39 bases, read in frame from base 1. CDR1 and CDR2, looked up from the germline V gene (reference sequence), are LNHDA and SQIVND.

The TCR comes from a woman aged 80 or over with acute or convalescent COVID-19. The chain couples TRBV19 to TRBJ1-2; the D gene is possibly TRBD1, with 5 bases matching. The sequencing input was peripheral blood. DNA sequence: TGTGCCAGTAGTACCCGACAGCTCTATGGCTACACCTTC. This translates into CASSTRQLYGYTF.